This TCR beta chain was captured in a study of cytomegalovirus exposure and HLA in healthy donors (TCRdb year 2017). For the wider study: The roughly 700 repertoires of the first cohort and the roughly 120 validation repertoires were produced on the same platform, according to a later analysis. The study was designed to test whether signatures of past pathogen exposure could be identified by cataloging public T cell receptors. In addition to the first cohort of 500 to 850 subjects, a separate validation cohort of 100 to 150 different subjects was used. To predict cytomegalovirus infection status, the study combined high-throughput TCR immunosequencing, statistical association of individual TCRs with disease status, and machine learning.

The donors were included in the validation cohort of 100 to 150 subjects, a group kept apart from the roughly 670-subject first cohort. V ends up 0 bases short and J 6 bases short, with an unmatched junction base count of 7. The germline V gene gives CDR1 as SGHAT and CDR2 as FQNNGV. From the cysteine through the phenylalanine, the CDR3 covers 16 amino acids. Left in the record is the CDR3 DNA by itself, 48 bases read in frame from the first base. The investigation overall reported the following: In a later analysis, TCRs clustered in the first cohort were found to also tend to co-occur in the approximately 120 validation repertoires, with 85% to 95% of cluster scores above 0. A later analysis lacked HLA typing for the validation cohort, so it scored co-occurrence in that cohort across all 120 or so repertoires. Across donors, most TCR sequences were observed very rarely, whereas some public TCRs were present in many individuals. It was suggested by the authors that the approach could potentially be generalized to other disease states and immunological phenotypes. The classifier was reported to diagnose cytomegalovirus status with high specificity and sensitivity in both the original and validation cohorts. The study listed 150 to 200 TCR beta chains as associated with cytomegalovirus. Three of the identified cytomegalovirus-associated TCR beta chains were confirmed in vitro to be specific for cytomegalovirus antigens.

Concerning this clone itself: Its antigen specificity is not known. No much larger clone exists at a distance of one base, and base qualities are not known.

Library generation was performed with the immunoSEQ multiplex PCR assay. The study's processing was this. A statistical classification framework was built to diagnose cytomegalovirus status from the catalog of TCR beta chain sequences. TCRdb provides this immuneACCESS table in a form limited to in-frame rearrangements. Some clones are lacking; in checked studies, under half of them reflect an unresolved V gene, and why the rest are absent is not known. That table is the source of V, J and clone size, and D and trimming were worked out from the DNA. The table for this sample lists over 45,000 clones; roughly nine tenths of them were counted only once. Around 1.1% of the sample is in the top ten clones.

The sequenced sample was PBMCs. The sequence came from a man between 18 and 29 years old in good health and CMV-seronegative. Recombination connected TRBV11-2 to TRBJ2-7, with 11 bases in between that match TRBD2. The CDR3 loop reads CASSLEVSGRAGEQYF. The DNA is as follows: TGTGCCAGCAGCTTAGAGGTTAGCGGGAGGGCCGGCGAGCAGTACTTC.